This TCR beta chain was profiled in a study of blood T cell repertoires in COVID-19. In terms of age and location, participants ranged from roughly 18 to 90 years and lived in roughly 22 US areas. J was trimmed by 5 bases and V by 3 bases; bases with no gene match: 4. This CDR3 has 15 amino acids. Germline loops: CDR1 LGHDT, CDR2 YNNKEL (reference sequence). Only in-frame clones appear in the TCRdb table, and some are missing; sequencing was by immunoSEQ multiplex PCR. The sample has some 410,000 clones; 88% are singletons. The sequence was collected from a woman in her twenties or thirties with acute COVID-19. This chain uses TRBV3-1 (or the pseudogene TRBV3-2) with TRBJ2-5; TRBD2 matches 12 bases. The source material was PBMCs or T cells enriched from blood (not recorded which). DNA of the CDR3: TGTGCCAGCAGCCATCTAGCGGGGGGGGTGGAGACCCAGTACTTC. Its protein is CASSHLAGGVETQYF.